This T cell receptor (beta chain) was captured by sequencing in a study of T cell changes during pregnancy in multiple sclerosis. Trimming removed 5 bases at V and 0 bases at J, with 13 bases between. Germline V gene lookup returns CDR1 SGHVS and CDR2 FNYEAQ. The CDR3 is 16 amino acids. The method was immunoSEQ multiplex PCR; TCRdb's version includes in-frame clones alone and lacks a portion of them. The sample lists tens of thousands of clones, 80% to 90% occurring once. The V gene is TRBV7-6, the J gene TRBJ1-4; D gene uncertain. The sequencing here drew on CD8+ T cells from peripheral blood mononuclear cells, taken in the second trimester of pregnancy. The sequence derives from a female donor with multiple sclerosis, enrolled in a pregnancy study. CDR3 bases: TGTGCCAGCAGCGTCGGTGCCTATGCAACTAATGAAAAACTGTTTTTT. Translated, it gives CASSVGAYATNEKLFF.